The entry that follows covers one T cell receptor beta chain sequence. The CDR3 runs to 14 residues. Trimming stripped 1 base from V and 1 base from J, with 7 bases between. CDR1 is SGHVS and CDR2 is FNYEAQ in the germline V gene. These data come from a study of cytomegalovirus exposure and HLA in healthy donors. With 60 Vbeta and 13 Jbeta primers, the PCR was carried out. Assay used: immunoSEQ multiplex PCR; TCRdb lists only in-frame clones, some missing. Altogether under 90,000 clones are present, roughly 64% being singletons, with the ten largest covering 6.5% to 8%. The TCR was taken from a man between 40 and 49 years old in good health and CMV-seropositive. The sequenced sample was PBMCs. The V gene is TRBV7-6, the J gene TRBJ1-1; D gene unclear. CDR3 region: CASSLDGGNTEAFF. CDR3 DNA sequence: TGTGCCAGCAGCTTAGACGGCGGGAACACTGAAGCTTTCTTT.